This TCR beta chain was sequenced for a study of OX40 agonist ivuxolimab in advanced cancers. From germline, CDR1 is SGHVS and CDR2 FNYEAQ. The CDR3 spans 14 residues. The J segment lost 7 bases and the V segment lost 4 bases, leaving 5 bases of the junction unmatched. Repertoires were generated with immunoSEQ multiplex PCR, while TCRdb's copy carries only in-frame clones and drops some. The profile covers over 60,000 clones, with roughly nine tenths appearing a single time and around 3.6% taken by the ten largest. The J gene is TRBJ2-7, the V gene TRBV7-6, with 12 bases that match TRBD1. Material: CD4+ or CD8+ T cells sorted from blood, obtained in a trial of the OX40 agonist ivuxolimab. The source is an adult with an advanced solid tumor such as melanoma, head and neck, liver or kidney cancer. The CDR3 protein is CASSSGQGAGEQYF. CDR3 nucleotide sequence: TGTGCCAGCAGCTCGGGACAGGGGGCCGGGGAGCAGTACTTC.